One sample yielded the 16 T cell receptor beta chains listed below, sequenced in a study of blood T cell repertoires in COVID-19. The table came from immunoSEQ multiplex PCR; TCRdb's copy has only in-frame clones and leaves some out. The table includes about 230,000 clones, about nine tenths detected once. What was sequenced was peripheral blood. The receptors come from a woman in her sixties or seventies with acute or convalescent COVID-19.

This clone has more than one count but fewer than ten. The chain has TRBV6-5 and TRBJ1-5, with 9 bases identical to TRBD1. V lost 6 bases and J lost 3; bases outside the gene matches: 6. The V gene's germline CDR1 is MNHEY and CDR2 SVGAGI. The CDR3 is 15 residues long. The CDR3 region is CASRRTGGDNQPQHF. CDR3 DNA sequence: TGTGCCAGCAGACGAACAGGGGGCGACAATCAGCCCCAGCATTTT.

CDR3 nucleotide sequence: TGTGCCAGCAGCTTAGGTTGGGCAGGCTACACCTTC. It codes for CASSLGWAGYTF. The chain combines TRBV7-9 with TRBJ1-2; D gene unclear. Trimming took off 1 base at V and 8 bases at J, with 8 bases between the two ends. The CDR3 totals 12 residues. Germline V gene data show CDR1 as SEHNR and CDR2 as FQNEAQ (reference sequence).

J is TRBJ2-7 and V is TRBV6-5; TRBD2 agrees at 12 bases. CDR1 is MNHEY, CDR2 SVGAGI, per germline. V lost 8 bases and J lost 7; bases outside the gene matches: 9. This CDR3 is 14 amino acids long. The CDR3 region is CASDRLAGGREQYF. The CDR3 DNA is TGTGCCAGCGACCGGCTAGCGGGGGGGCGGGAGCAGTACTTC.

The V gene is TRBV7-2, the J gene TRBJ1-2; possible D gene TRBD1, 6 bases. Germline V gives CDR1 SGHTA, CDR2 FQGNSA. V lost 5 bases and J 4 bases, leaving 17 bases between the germline ends. This CDR3 region has 15 residues. The CDR3 sequence: CASSKPGTGPYGYTF. In nucleotides, the CDR3 is TGTGCCAGCAGCAAGCCTGGTACAGGGCCCTATGGCTACACCTTC.

This clone was found a few times. This chain uses TRBV4-1 with TRBJ2-5, with D perhaps TRBD2 (6 bases). This CDR3 has 12 amino acids. Trimming removed 5 bases from V and 9 bases from J, with 13 bases in between. Germline loops: CDR1 MGHRA, CDR2 YSYEKL. This CDR3 is CASSIFGGSQYF. CDR3 nucleotide sequence: TGCGCCAGCAGCATCTTCGGGGGATCCCAGTACTTC.

In its sample, this clone was seen a few times. This specimen includes other DNA sequences encoding the same CDR3. The gene calls are TRBV5-4 and TRBJ1-3; 8 bases are a match to TRBD1. This CDR3 contains 15 residues. With V trimmed by 0 bases and J by 3 bases, 2 bases remained unmatched. The germline V gene encodes CDR1 SGHNT and CDR2 YYREEE (reference sequence). The CDR3, as DNA: TGTGCCAGCAGCTTGGCCGGGACAGGTGGAAACACCATATATTTT. Translation: CASSLAGTGGNTIYF.

This chain's CDR3 is CASSVGRPHGYTF. The CDR3 DNA is TGTGCCTCCAGCGTTGGCAGACCGCATGGCTACACCTTC. V is TRBV28 and J is TRBJ1-2; D not resolved. CDR3 length: 13 residues. The V end was cut by 11 bases, the J end by 6 bases, with 19 bases between. Germline CDR1 is MDHEN and CDR2 is SYDVKM.

The V call is TRBV28, the J call TRBJ1-1; 8 bases are a match to TRBD1. With V trimmed by 6 bases and J by 5 bases, 8 bases remained unmatched. Germline values: CDR1 MDHEN, CDR2 SYDVKM. CDR3 length equals 14 residues. CDR3 in amino acids: CASSLIQGGTEAFF. CDR3 sequence (DNA): TGTGCCAGCAGCCTTATACAGGGGGGTACTGAAGCTTTCTTT.

The chain links TRBV2 to TRBJ2-1, with unresolved D. V gave up 7 bases and J gave up 6 bases, with 7 bases separating them. Germline values: CDR1 SNHLY, CDR2 FYNNEI. The CDR3 extends over 11 amino acids. The CDR3 protein is CASKLSNEQFF. The CDR3 DNA follows: TGTGCCAGCAAACTTAGCAATGAGCAGTTCTTC. Drawing the rest from reference TRBV2 and TRBJ2-1, the complete variable domain is EPEVTQTPSHQVTQMGQEVILRCVPISNHLYFYWYRQILGQKVEFLVSFYNNEISEKSEIFDDQFSVERPDGSNFTLKIRSTKLEDSAMYFCASKLSNEQFFGPGTRLTVL.

The gene calls are TRBV5-1 and TRBJ2-3; 9 bases map to TRBD1. V shed 5 bases and J 4 bases; nucleotides not matched to a gene: 17. Germline V gene data show CDR1 as SGHRS and CDR2 as YFSETQ. There are 18 residues in the CDR3. CDR3 nucleotide sequence: TGCGCCAGCAGTTCTACCTCTTACAGGGGGCGCTCGGCAGATACGCAGTATTTT. It yields the protein CASSSTSYRGRSADTQYF.

The rearrangement joins TRBV11-3 to TRBJ2-1; 7 bases align to TRBD2. V lost 0 bases and J lost 2; bases outside the gene matches: 7. The germline gives CDR1 SGHNT, CDR2 YENEEA. CDR3 length: 17 residues. CDR3 nucleotides: TGTGCCAGCAGCTTAGATGCTAGCGGAGTCACCTACAATGAGCAGTTCTTC. The encoded protein is CASSLDASGVTYNEQFF.

The chain has TRBV12-5 and TRBJ1-3, with TRBD1 identical over 7 bases. There are 15 residues in the CDR3. The germline CDR1 and CDR2 sequences are LGHNT and FRNRAP. With V trimmed by 3 bases and J by 0 bases, 2 bases remained unmatched. The CDR3 DNA follows: TGTGCTAGTGGTTTTACAGGGGTCTCTGGAAACACCATATATTTT. It codes for CASGFTGVSGNTIYF.

This chain links TRBV14 with TRBJ1-1; a possible D gene is TRBD1 (5 bases). This CDR3 is 16 amino acids long. Germline V gene lookup returns CDR1 SGHDN and CDR2 FVKESK. V lost 1 base, J lost 0 bases, and 12 bases lay in between. The CDR3 nucleotides read TGTGCCAGCAGCCAAGTATGGGGGGTTTTGAACACTGAAGCTTTCTTT. This sequence encodes CASSQVWGVLNTEAFF.

The count of this clone is one. V is TRBV6-5 and J is TRBJ2-5; D might be TRBD2 (5 bases). The germline V gene encodes CDR1 MNHEY and CDR2 SVGAGI. Trimming cost V 2 bases and J 4 bases, with 14 bases left between them. The CDR3 totals 15 residues. The CDR3 DNA is TGTGCCAGCAGTTACGATTTGTCGAGCGGAGAGACCCAGTACTTC. Translated: CASSYDLSSGETQYF.

J is TRBJ2-2 and V is TRBV3-1 (or the pseudogene TRBV3-2); a weak D match, TRBD2 (6 bases). The CDR3 has 14 amino acids. CDR1 and CDR2 (germline): LGHDT, YNNKEL (reference sequence). Trimming left V 4 bases short and J 7 bases short, with 13 bases between. The CDR3 coding sequence is TGTGCCAGCAGCCGTCAAGTAGCGGACGGGGAGCTGTTTTTT. Translating it yields CASSRQVADGELFF.

V gene TRBV19 combines with J gene TRBJ2-2, with a weak D call TRBD2 (6 bases). Trimming took off 3 bases at V and 3 bases at J, with 14 bases between the two ends. CDR3 size: 16 residues. The germline V gene has CDR1 LNHDA and CDR2 SQIVND (reference sequence). The CDR3 DNA reads as TGTGCCAGTAGTATTACGGGGGTCTTTCACACCGGGGAGCTGTTTTTT. The encoded protein is CASSITGVFHTGELFF.